Each of the 20 T cell receptor beta chains below was sequenced from the same sample in a study of T cells in Graves' hyperthyroidism and ophthalmopathy. From RNA transcripts, TCR beta CDR3 regions were amplified. The HTBI set primed first-round TCR CDR3 RT-PCR. From the multiplex PCR reads, TCRdb called clonotypes with MiXCR, one entry per CDR3 protein. Of about 560,000 distinct CDR3 sequences listed, around 17% are singletons. Sequencing was carried out using blood. These receptors were obtained from a woman aged 18-29 years with Graves' hyperthyroidism.

This clonotype was seen at least ten times. V and J are TRBV6-2 or TRBV6-3 and TRBJ1-1; TRBD1 aligns across 7 bases. Unmatched junction bases numbered 6, after V lost 6 bases and J lost 2 bases. The CDR3 has 14 amino acids. Germline V gene lookup returns CDR1 MNHEY and CDR2 SVGEGT. The CDR3 here is CASSLGQANTEAFF. Here the CDR3 DNA reads TGTGCCAGCAGCTTAGGACAGGCTAACACTGAAGCTTTCTTT.

CDR3 nucleotides: TGCAGTGCCCCGGACAGGGGGCAGGAGACCCAGTACTTC. Translating gives CSAPDRGQETQYF. The rearrangement uses TRBV20-1 and TRBJ2-5; 11 nucleotides align to TRBD1. Trimming took 6 bases from V and 5 from J; bases not matched to a gene: 5. The CDR3 is 13 amino acids. CDR1 and CDR2 (germline): DFQATT, SNEGSKA (reference sequence).

The rearrangement uses TRBV7-2 and TRBJ2-2; 10 nucleotides match TRBD2. Germline lookup yields CDR1 SGHTA and CDR2 FQGNSA. V lost 4 bases, J lost 7 bases, and 24 bases stayed unmatched. This CDR3 has 21 amino acids. CDR3 region: CASSSSSFFFSGRPLIGELFF. The CDR3 bases are TGTGCCAGCAGCTCCTCTTCTTTCTTTTTTAGCGGGAGGCCCCTAATCGGGGAGCTGTTTTTT.

The V gene is TRBV27, the J gene TRBJ2-1; 7 bases line up with TRBD2. The J segment lost 2 bases and the V segment lost 5 bases, leaving 9 bases of the junction unmatched. This CDR3 has 16 amino acids. Germline CDR1 and CDR2: MNHEY and SMNVEV (reference sequence). CDR3 amino acids: CASSNPGGGPYNEQFF. DNA for the CDR3: TGTGCCAGCAGTAACCCCGGGGGAGGGCCCTACAATGAGCAGTTCTTC.

This clonotype was seen ten or more times. This chain uses TRBV12-3 or TRBV12-4 with TRBJ2-5, with a possible D match to TRBD2 (5 bases). This CDR3 region has 13 residues. V lost 8 bases and J lost 7, with 17 bases in between. The CDR3 region has the DNA TGTGCCAGCGCACTCACCTTGGCGGGGACCCAGTACTTC. Translating gives CASALTLAGTQYF.

In this sample, this clonotype turned up a few times. The genes are TRBV5-1 and TRBJ1-4; D call uncertain. The CDR3 is made up of 14 amino acids. V was cut by 2 bases and J by 8 bases, with 13 bases left in between. Germline values: CDR1 SGHRS, CDR2 YFSETQ. Here the CDR3 DNA reads TGCGCCAGCAGCTTAATAGGACTACACGAAAAACTGTTTTTT. It is translated as CASSLIGLHEKLFF.

This clonotype has a count of ten or more. The rearrangement links TRBV11-2 to TRBJ2-1, with 13 bases fitting TRBD2. V was clipped by 0 bases and J by 5 bases; unmatched bases: 7. This CDR3 contains 18 residues. Germline V gene data show CDR1 as SGHAT and CDR2 as FQNNGV. The CDR3 here is CASSLDTGLAGADNEQFF. The CDR3 coding sequence is TGTGCCAGCAGCTTAGATACAGGACTAGCGGGAGCGGACAATGAGCAGTTCTTC.

The gene calls are TRBV28 and TRBJ2-1; unclear D gene. The CDR3 consists of 20 residues. Germline CDR1 reads MDHEN; CDR2 reads SYDVKM. V lost 5 bases to trimming and J lost 0 bases, with 26 bases between them. This CDR3 is CASSPLHPLLRGSSYNEQFF. The CDR3 DNA follows: TGTGCCAGCAGTCCTCTACACCCCCTATTACGTGGTAGCTCCTACAATGAGCAGTTCTTC.

On this clonotype: A read error may be the cause here, since a much bigger clone is one base away. This chain uses TRBV27 with TRBJ1-6, with TRBD1 matching over 7 bases. This CDR3 has 16 residues. The J segment lost 8 bases and the V segment lost 6 bases, leaving 13 bases of the junction unmatched. Germline CDR1 reads MNHEY; CDR2 reads SMNVEV (reference sequence). CDR3 bases: TGTGCCAGCAGCCCCAGGGGGGAACAGGGTCATTCACCCCTCCACTTT. Amino acids: CASSPRGEQGHSPLHF.

Points on this clonotype: No conserved phenylalanine or tryptophan is present at the end of the CDR3, so a read error is the likely explanation. This chain connects TRBV28 to TRBJ2-2; no clear D gene. The CDR3 spans 15 residues. V dropped 1 base and J dropped 3 bases, with 9 bases sitting between them. CDR1 is MDHEN and CDR2 is SYDVKM in the germline V gene. The DNA of the CDR3 is TGTGCCAGCAGTTTATCCCGGGCATACACCGGGGAGCTGTTTCTT. Translating it yields CASSLSRAYTGELFL.

A note on this clonotype: At one end the junction does not follow the germline gene, possibly because of a read error. The chain is built from TRBV7-2 and TRBJ2-7; D is ambiguous. The CDR3 spans 16 residues. Per the germline V gene, CDR1 is SGHTA and CDR2 is FQGNSA. CDR3 region: CASSQDIDWRPYEQYF. For the CDR3, the DNA is TGCGCCAGCAGCCAAGATATCGACTGGAGACCCTACGAGCAGTACTTC.

This clonotype was recorded at least ten times. This chain uses TRBV10-3 with TRBJ2-1; the match to TRBD2 covers 12 bases. The junction had 6 bases not matched to a gene; V was cut back by 6 bases and J by 9 bases. This CDR3 region has 14 residues. Germline V gene data show CDR1 as ENHRY and CDR2 as SYGVKD. Here the CDR3 reads CAIRQASGRGEQFF. As DNA, the CDR3 is TGTGCCATCAGGCAGGCTAGCGGGAGGGGTGAGCAGTTCTTC.

This clonotype has just a few counts. The chain uses TRBV7-9 and TRBJ2-2; 9 bases agree with TRBD1. CDR1 SEHNR and CDR2 FQNEAQ come from the germline V gene (reference sequence). The V gene end was trimmed by 5 bases and the J gene end by 0 bases; junction bases not matched to a gene: 16. The CDR3 totals 20 residues. The CDR3 region is CASSPRGGTRDRANTGELFF. The CDR3 coding sequence is TGTGCCAGCAGCCCCCGAGGCGGGACACGGGACAGGGCGAACACCGGGGAGCTGTTTTTT.

This clonotype was recorded at least ten times. The chain links TRBV2 to TRBJ2-7; 9 bases are shared with TRBD1. The J segment lost 4 bases and the V segment lost 7 bases, leaving 11 bases of the junction unmatched. Germline V CDR1 and CDR2: SNHLY, FYNNEI. The CDR3 is 15 amino acids. The CDR3 sequence: CASTRDRDFGYEQYF. Written as DNA, the CDR3 is TGTGCCAGCACCCGGGACAGGGACTTTGGATACGAGCAGTACTTC.

This clonotype was detected many times. V is TRBV29-1 and J is TRBJ2-7; TRBD1 matches 11 bases. After removal of 4 bases from V and 3 bases from J, the junction contained 5 bases not matched to a gene. CDR3 length: 14 residues. Germline-derived CDR1 and CDR2 are SQVTM and ANQGSEA. The CDR3 DNA reads TGCAGCGTTGGATGGACAGGGGGCATCTACGAGCAGTACTTC. Encoded protein: CSVGWTGGIYEQYF.

With regard to this clonotype: A read error may produce the germline difference seen at one junction end. The V and J genes are TRBV11-1 and TRBJ2-6; 8 positions agree with TRBD1. The length of the CDR3 is 17 residues. CDR1 and CDR2 from the germline V gene are SGHAT and FQDESV (reference sequence). The CDR3 region has the DNA TGTGCCAGCAGCAACCGGGACAGGACAGCGATGGCCAACGCCCTGACTTTC. Encoded protein: CASSNRDRTAMANALTF. The entire variable domain, with the rest obtained from reference TRBV11-1 and TRBJ2-6, is as follows: EAEVAQSPRYKITEKSQAVAFWCDPISGHATLYWYRQILGQGPELLVQFQDESVVDDSQLPKDRFSAERLKGVDSTLKIQPAELGDSAMYLCASSNRDRTAMANALTFGAGSRLTVL.

This clonotype was counted ten times or more. The chain is built from TRBV7-2 and TRBJ2-7; D not certain. Deletions cut 0 bases from V and 2 bases from J, with 5 bases between. CDR1 and CDR2 (germline): SGHTA, FQGNSA. CDR3 length equals 13 residues. This chain's CDR3 is CASSLAETYEQYF. The DNA for the CDR3 is TGTGCCAGCAGCTTAGCAGAAACCTACGAGCAGTACTTC.

The chain employs TRBV7-2 and TRBJ2-1, with a possible D match to TRBD2 (5 bases). The CDR3 has 14 amino acids. Trimming took 1 base from V and 4 from J, leaving 8 bases between them. Germline V gene data show CDR1 as SGHTA and CDR2 as FQGNSA. In nucleotides, the CDR3 is TGTGCCAGCAGCTTAGGTCCGGGGTACAATGAGCAGTTCTTC. Encoded protein: CASSLGPGYNEQFF.

This clonotype was seen at least ten times. CDR3 sequence: CASKESGNTIYF. Written as DNA, the CDR3 is TGTGCCAGCAAGGAATCTGGAAACACCATATATTTT. The V call is TRBV6-1, the J call TRBJ1-3, with unresolved D. In germline, CDR1 is MNHNS, CDR2 SASEGT. With 7 bases removed from V and 1 base from J, the gap between germline ends came to 5 bases. The CDR3 totals 12 residues.

This clonotype has ten or more counts. The chain couples TRBV18 to TRBJ2-1, with D perhaps TRBD2 (6 bases). Germline V gene data show CDR1 as KGHSH and CDR2 as LQKENI. V gave up 6 bases and J gave up 5 bases, with 14 bases separating them. The CDR3 is 14 amino acids. The CDR3 here is CASSRPGTHNEQFF. The CDR3 nucleotides are TGTGCCAGCTCTCGGCCCGGGACTCACAATGAGCAGTTCTTC.